This T cell receptor (beta chain) was captured in a study of T cells in Graves' hyperthyroidism and ophthalmopathy. From RNA transcripts, TCR beta CDR3 regions were amplified. First-round RT-PCR with HTBI primers amplified the TCR CDR3 region. From the multiplex PCR reads, TCRdb called clonotypes with MiXCR, one entry per CDR3 protein. The sample has hundreds of thousands of distinct CDR3 sequences; about 24% are singletons. This sequence was found in a woman in her 30s with Graves' ophthalmopathy. Sample: blood.

The CDR3 region has the DNA TGTGCCAGCAGTTACCTTTCTCTTAGGGACGGGGAGCTGTTTTTT. Translating it yields CASSYLSLRDGELFF. The chain links TRBV6-5 to TRBJ2-2; D remains unclear. The V gene's germline CDR1 is MNHEY and CDR2 SVGAGI. V was cut by 2 bases and J by 7 bases, with 14 bases left in between. CDR3 length: 15 amino acids.